This T cell receptor (beta chain) was found in a study of blood T cells in healthy people across ages. This clonotype was counted many times. A second PCR, run for about 7 to 11 cycles, used a sample-barcoded 5' primer plus a J-beta primer mix. MiXCR, applied by TCRdb to the 5' RACE reads, yields one record per CDR3 protein. The sample has 750,000 to 950,000 distinct CDR3 sequences, under 35% seen once. V was clipped by 6 bases and J by 5 bases, with 13 bases between them. Germline V gene lookup returns CDR1 DFQATT and CDR2 SNEGSKA (reference sequence). CDR3 length: 12 residues. The sample also formed part of further work on T cells of mothers and their children. That investigation notes: M1S, a second-PCR primer, added sample barcodes and 2-4 random nucleotides. Related and unrelated pairs show TCR recombination output that thymic selection shapes similarly.

The J gene is TRBJ2-5, the V gene TRBV20-1, with D maybe TRBD2 (5 bases). Input material: blood. The TCR comes from a woman aged 40 to 50 in good health. CDR3 nucleotide sequence: TGCAGTGCCCCGCCTTCGGGGGAGACCCAGTACTTC. Amino acids: CSAPPSGETQYF.